This T cell receptor beta chain was identified during a study of shared clonotypes between healthy human individuals. The repertoire was sequenced with immunoSEQ multiplex PCR; TCRdb's copy has only in-frame clones and lacks some. The sample has approximately 2.5 million clones; more than 80% are singletons. Regarding the study as a whole: When naive CD4 clonotypes were compared across a few donors, about 5% were shared. Naive subsets usually exceeded memory subsets in estimated richness. Non-shared clonotypes had lower generation probabilities than those shared by all four donors.

This clone appeared a few times. Its antigen remains unidentified. The sample has other DNA sequences that encode this CDR3 too. The CDR3 covers 10 residues. CDR1 and CDR2 (germline): DFQATT, SNEGSKA (reference sequence). V was shortened by 6 bases and J by 0 bases, with 2 bases between the two germline ends. CD4+ cell separation produced CD45RA+ naive and CD45RA-negative memory subsets. The receptor's source is a man younger than 30 in good health. The sequencing input was naive CD4+ T cells sorted from blood. Described subset: CD45RA+ positively selected. The rearrangement joins TRBV20-1 to TRBJ2-5; no definite D call. CDR3 in DNA: TGCAGTGCGTACCAAGAGACCCAGTACTTC. Translation gives CSAYQETQYF.